This record looks at one T cell receptor beta chain sequence and its context. The assay was immunoSEQ multiplex PCR, and TCRdb's table has in-frame clones only and misses some. Of some 200,000 clones listed, 80% to 90% are singletons. The CDR3 extends over 14 amino acids. Germline CDR1 and CDR2: SGHRS and YFSETQ. Trimming stripped 1 base from V and 6 bases from J, with 13 bases between. This sample stems from a study of blood T cell repertoires in COVID-19. What was sequenced was peripheral blood. This clonotype was sampled from a man younger than 40 with active or convalescent COVID-19. The rearrangement uses TRBV5-1 and TRBJ1-1; no clear D. The CDR3 bases are TGCGCCAGCAGCTTGTTTAACGACGGGGCTGAAGCTTTCTTT. It codes for CASSLFNDGAEAFF.